This TCR beta chain was documented in a study of shared clonotypes between healthy human individuals. Broader study findings: Generation probability values for non-shared clonotypes were lower than those for clonotypes shared by all four donors. When naive CD4 clonotypes were compared across several donors, around 4.6% were shared. The small donor group covered limited genetic and exposure diversity.

Naive CD8 cells were CD45RO-negative, positively selected for CCR7, excluding terminally differentiated effector memory CD45RA+ cells. Per the germline V gene, CDR1 is MGHRA and CDR2 is YSYEKL. Trimming left V 5 bases short and J 0 bases short, with 11 bases between. CDR3 size: 14 residues. Points on this clone: Antigen: not known.

Across several immunoSEQ plates, the genomic DNA of each subset was split evenly. Sequencing was performed with immunoSEQ multiplex PCR; in TCRdb, only in-frame clones are kept and a portion is missing. The profile shows roughly 770,000 clones, about 96% of them singletons. The chain links TRBV4-1 to TRBJ2-7; D is undetermined. The source material was naive CD8+ T cells sorted from blood. The sequence was obtained from a man aged 25-45 years in good health. The DNA for the CDR3 is TGCGCCAGCAGCAAGGACCCTAGCTCCTACGAGCAGTACTTC. This gives the protein CASSKDPSSYEQYF.